These T cell receptor beta chains were read from a single sample in a study of T-cell memory formation after mild COVID-19. TCRdb passed the 5' RACE reads through MiXCR, listing each CDR3 protein once. The sample has around 130,000 distinct CDR3 sequences; approximately 6.3% are singletons. The source material was PBMCs or a T cell subset sorted from them (not recorded which). The source of these receptors is an adult woman who had mild COVID-19 (a few samples of this study predate the infection). Cell type and time point are not known. Both conserved end residues are part of each CDR3. Fields, in order: clone size, D gene, V gene, J gene, CDR3 protein, CDR3 DNA. D genes are given only for firm matches. Expanded clones are given a class, and other clones once, few, many or no size at all.

>few|NA|TRBV25-1|TRBJ1-5
CASSVSVNSNQPQHF
TGTGCCAGCAGTGTGTCAGTTAATAGCAATCAGCCCCAGCATTTT
>NA|NA|TRBV12-3/TRBV12-4|TRBJ2-2
CASRGGGRTGELFF
TGTGCCAGCAGAGGGGGAGGTCGGACCGGGGAGCTGTTTTTT
>many|NA|TRBV7-8|TRBJ2-7
CASSARGVDEQYF
TGTGCCAGCAGCGCCAGGGGAGTCGACGAGCAGTACTTC
>few|NA|TRBV7-2|TRBJ2-5
CASSPEGGGRTSETQYF
TGTGCCAGCAGCCCAGAGGGGGGCGGGAGAACGTCAGAGACCCAGTACTTC
>NA|NA|TRBV12-3/TRBV12-4|TRBJ2-7
CASRFGGQQYF
TGTGCCAGCAGATTCGGGGGTCAGCAGTACTTC
>many|TRBD2|TRBV2|TRBJ2-7
CASSEMGAGSGGTKTYEQYF
TGTGCCAGCAGTGAAATGGGGGCTGGTAGCGGGGGGACCAAGACCTACGAGCAGTACTTC
>NA|NA|TRBV11-3|TRBJ2-1
CASSLDRLGLRDAEQFF
TGTGCCAGCAGCTTAGATCGCCTCGGATTGCGGGACGCTGAGCAGTTCTTC
>many|NA|TRBV20-1|TRBJ2-7
CSARDQGRSYEQYF
TGCAGTGCTAGAGATCAAGGGAGGAGCTACGAGCAGTACTTC
>NA|NA|TRBV20-1|TRBJ2-3
CSATDHGGTTDTQYF
TGCAGTGCTACCGACCACGGAGGGACCACAGATACGCAGTATTTT
>many|NA|TRBV7-6|TRBJ2-5
CASSLGSGSQETQYF
TGTGCCAGCAGCTTAGGTAGCGGCTCGCAAGAGACCCAGTACTTC
>few|NA|TRBV19|TRBJ1-5
CATSRGARSGNQPQHF
TGTGCCACCAGCCGGGGGGCGAGGAGCGGCAATCAGCCCCAGCATTTT
>few|NA|TRBV5-1|TRBJ1-1
CASSWGRRNTEAFF
TGCGCCAGCAGCTGGGGGAGGCGGAACACTGAAGCTTTCTTT
>many|TRBD2|TRBV12-3/TRBV12-4|TRBJ2-7
CASGSNYEQYF
TGTGCTAGCGGGAGTAATTACGAGCAGTACTTC
>many|TRBD2|TRBV12-3/TRBV12-4|TRBJ2-5
CASSGGRTSGTQYF
TGTGCCAGCAGTGGCGGAAGGACTAGCGGGACCCAGTACTTC
>NA|NA|TRBV20-1|TRBJ2-5
CSARVSGRNRETQYF
TGCAGTGCTAGAGTTTCCGGGAGAAATAGAGAGACCCAGTACTTC
>NA|NA|TRBV18|TRBJ1-5
CASSRVGIQAASPQHF
TGTGCCAGCTCACGCGTGGGCATACAGGCGGCGTCGCCCCAGCATTTT
>NA|TRBD1|TRBV6-5|TRBJ1-3
CASSYSYHRGSSGNTIYF
TGTGCCAGCAGTTACTCGTACCACAGGGGGAGCTCTGGAAACACCATATATTTT
>few|NA|TRBV6-1|TRBJ2-6
CASSETTPKHISGANVLTF
TGTGCCAGCAGTGAGACGACCCCAAAACACATCTCTGGGGCCAACGTCCTGACTTTC
>many|NA|TRBV7-6|TRBJ1-2
CASSLAGGLGYTF
TGTGCCAGCAGCTTAGCGGGAGGGTTAGGCTACACCTTC
>NA|TRBD1|TRBV7-9|TRBJ2-5
CASSPTGGGETQYF
TGTGCCAGCAGCCCGACAGGGGGCGGAGAGACCCAGTACTTC
>NA|NA|TRBV6-2/TRBV6-3|TRBJ2-2
CASREITGTSNTGELFF
TGTGCCAGCAGAGAAATTACAGGGACCTCGAACACCGGGGAGCTGTTTTTT
>many|NA|TRBV4-3|TRBJ1-2
CASSPQWAGNYGYTF
TGCGCCAGCAGCCCCCAGTGGGCAGGGAACTATGGCTACACCTTC